The next 7 T cell receptor beta chains were all read from a single sample in a study of blood T cell repertoires in COVID-19. Some clones are missing from TCRdb's copy, which holds only in-frame ones; the method was immunoSEQ multiplex PCR. The table lists 40,000 to 50,000 clones, about nine tenths of them singletons. Material: peripheral blood. Receptors were obtained from a woman at least 80 years old with COVID-19, enrolled during active disease.

This chain uses TRBV11-1 with TRBJ1-4; unclear D gene. The length of the CDR3 is 13 residues. Germline V gene data show CDR1 as SGHAT and CDR2 as FQDESV (reference sequence). V was cut by 5 bases and J by 8 bases, with 12 bases left in between. The CDR3: CASSLGPTEKLFF. The CDR3 region has the DNA TGTGCCAGCAGCCTTGGGCCTACCGAAAAACTGTTTTTT. The full variable domain, its missing parts supplied by reference TRBV11-1 and TRBJ1-4, is EAEVAQSPRYKITEKSQAVAFWCDPISGHATLYWYRQILGQGPELLVQFQDESVVDDSQLPKDRFSAERLKGVDSTLKIQPAELGDSAMYLCASSLGPTEKLFFGSGTQLSVL.

The rearrangement links TRBV5-1 to TRBJ2-4; 7 nucleotides match TRBD1. Germline CDR1 reads SGHRS; CDR2 reads YFSETQ. CDR3 size: 13 residues. With 0 bases clipped from V and 6 bases from J, the junction kept 0 bases outside the gene matches. The CDR3 coding sequence is TGCGCCAGCAGCTTGGGGGACAGAAACATTCAGTACTTC. Its protein product is CASSLGDRNIQYF.

The V call is TRBV10-1, the J call TRBJ1-4; tentatively, D is TRBD1 (6 bases). Trimming took off 4 bases at V and 8 bases at J, with 11 bases between the two ends. This CDR3 spans 13 amino acids. CDR1 is WNHNN and CDR2 is SYGVQD in the germline V gene (reference sequence). The CDR3 bases are TGCGCCAGCAGTGGACAGGTTGGAGAAAAACTGTTTTTT. Protein product: CASSGQVGEKLFF.

The chain uses TRBV27 and TRBJ1-1, with a tentative D call TRBD1 (5 bases). Germline assignment: CDR1 MNHEY and CDR2 SMNVEV (reference sequence). V dropped 0 bases and J dropped 0 bases, with 8 bases sitting between them. This CDR3 has 15 residues. CDR3 coding DNA: TGTGCCAGCAGTTTATCGAACAGGATGAACACTGAAGCTTTCTTT. This gives the protein CASSLSNRMNTEAFF.

Remarks on this clone: One end of the junction is discordant with germline, which a read error may explain. This sequence joins TRBV7-7 and TRBJ2-5; TRBD1 matches at 11 bases. This CDR3 comprises 15 residues. Germline lookup yields CDR1 SSHAT and CDR2 FNYEAQ (reference sequence). In nucleotides, the CDR3 is TGTGCTAGCAGCCGGGGGACAGGGGGACAAGAGACCCAGTACTTC. Its translation is CASSRGTGGQETQYF. Based on the CDR3 plus reference TRBV7-7 and TRBJ2-5, the full variable domain is GAGVSQSPRYKVTKRGQDVTLRCDPISSHATLYWYQQALGQGPEFLTYFNYEAQPDKSGLPSDRFSAERPEGSISTLTIQRTEQRDSAMYRCASSRGTGGQETQYFGPGTRLLVL.

The chain combines TRBV30 with TRBJ2-3; a possible D gene is TRBD1 (5 bases). The germline CDR1 and CDR2 sequences are GTSNPN and SVGIG (reference sequence). The V end lost 2 bases, the J end lost 0 bases, and 15 bases lay between the germline ends. The CDR3 has 16 residues. The CDR3 nucleotides read TGTGCCTGGAGTTCAGGTCAGGGTGCTAGCACAGATACGCAGTATTTT. Translated, it gives CAWSSGQGASTDTQYF.

V gene TRBV5-1 combines with J gene TRBJ1-1; D call uncertain. Trimming removed 0 bases at V and 6 bases at J, with 9 bases between. The length of the CDR3 is 13 residues. Germline lookup yields CDR1 SGHRS and CDR2 YFSETQ. The DNA of the CDR3 is TGCGCCAGCAGCTTGGTAGGGAGCCCTGAAGCTTTCTTT. Its translation: CASSLVGSPEAFF.